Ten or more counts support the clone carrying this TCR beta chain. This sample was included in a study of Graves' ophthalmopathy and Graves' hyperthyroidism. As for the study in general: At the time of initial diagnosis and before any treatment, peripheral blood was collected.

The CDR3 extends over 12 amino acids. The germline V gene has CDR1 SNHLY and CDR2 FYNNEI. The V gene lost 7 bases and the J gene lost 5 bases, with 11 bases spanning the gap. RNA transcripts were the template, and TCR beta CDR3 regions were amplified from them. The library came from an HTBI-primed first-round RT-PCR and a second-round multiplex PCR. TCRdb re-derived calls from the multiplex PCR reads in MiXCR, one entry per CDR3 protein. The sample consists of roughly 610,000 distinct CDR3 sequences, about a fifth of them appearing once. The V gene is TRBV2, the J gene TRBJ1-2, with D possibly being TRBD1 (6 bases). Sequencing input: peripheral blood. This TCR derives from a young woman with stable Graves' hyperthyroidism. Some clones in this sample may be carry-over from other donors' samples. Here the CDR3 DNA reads TGTGCCAGCATCGCAGGGGATTATGGCTACACCTTC. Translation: CASIAGDYGYTF. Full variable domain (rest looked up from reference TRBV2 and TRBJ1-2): EPEVTQTPSHQVTQMGQEVILRCVPISNHLYFYWYRQILGQKVEFLVSFYNNEISEKSEIFDDQFSVERPDGSNFTLKIRSTKLEDSAMYFCASIAGDYGYTFGSGTRLTVV.